Presented here are 10 T cell receptor beta chains from one specimen sequenced in a study of cytomegalovirus exposure and HLA in healthy donors. The PCR made use of 60 Vbeta and 13 Jbeta primers. Data came from immunoSEQ multiplex PCR; TCRdb stores just in-frame clones and leaves some out. The data contain 160,000 or so clones, 75% to 90% of them seen just once; the ten biggest clones take up around 1.6%. The specimen was PBMCs. Receptors were obtained from a woman between 18 and 29 years old in good health and CMV-seronegative.

The chain couples TRBV2 to TRBJ1-2, with D maybe TRBD1 (5 bases). V dropped 4 bases and J dropped 8 bases, with 20 bases sitting between them. This CDR3 region has 15 residues. Germline CDR1 is SNHLY and CDR2 is FYNNEI. The CDR3 region has the DNA TGTGCCAGCAGTGTTCACAGCAGGGAGGGGAGAGGCTACACCTTC. Protein sequence: CASSVHSREGRGYTF.

The chain recombines TRBV13 with TRBJ1-2, with 7 bases that match TRBD1. Trimming cost V 3 bases and J 0 bases; bases outside gene matches: 4. The CDR3 sequence is 15 residues long. Germline V lookup: CDR1 PRHDT, CDR2 FYEKMQ (reference sequence). The CDR3 is CASSFNRGPNYGYTF. CDR3 nucleotides: TGTGCCAGCAGCTTCAACAGGGGACCTAACTATGGCTACACCTTC.

This clone came up a few times. The chain carries TRBV29-1 and TRBJ1-1, with D unclear. The CDR3 totals 13 residues. Germline assignment: CDR1 SQVTM and CDR2 ANQGSEA. Trimming removed 6 bases from V and 1 base from J, with 12 bases in between. The CDR3 loop is CSVLRATNTEAFF. The CDR3 bases are TGCAGCGTCCTGCGAGCCACGAACACTGAAGCTTTCTTT.

The chain employs TRBV10-3 and TRBJ2-1; 14 nucleotides agree with TRBD2. The CDR3 loop spans 21 amino acids. CDR1 ENHRY and CDR2 SYGVKD come from the germline V gene. Germline trimming cut 2 bases from V and 0 bases from J; bases unmatched to any gene: 12. In DNA form, the CDR3 reads TGTGCCATCAGTGAGCCTCCCGGACTAGCGGGGGGTCGGAGCTCCTACAATGAGCAGTTCTTC. Translating gives CAISEPPGLAGGRSSYNEQFF.

V usage is TRBV2 and J usage is TRBJ2-5; 11 nucleotides line up with TRBD2. Germline trimming cut 6 bases from V and 2 bases from J; bases unmatched to any gene: 8. This CDR3 has 16 residues. Germline V gene sequence: CDR1 SNHLY, CDR2 FYNNEI. CDR3 region: CASRQLAGGLQETQYF. DNA of the CDR3: TGTGCCAGCAGGCAGCTAGCGGGGGGCCTGCAAGAGACCCAGTACTTC.

The J gene is TRBJ2-1, the V gene TRBV5-5; TRBD2 agrees at 12 bases. Germline-derived CDR1 and CDR2 are SGHKS and YYEKEE (reference sequence). The CDR3 length is 18 residues. J lost 7 bases, V lost 2 bases, and 13 bases had no gene match. The DNA for the CDR3 is TGTGCCAGCAGCTTCGGGACTAGCGGGCTGGAGATCGGAAATGAGCAGTTCTTC. Amino acids: CASSFGTSGLEIGNEQFF.

The chain recombines TRBV10-3 with TRBJ2-4; a weak D match, TRBD1 (5 bases). V gave up 2 bases and J gave up 0 bases, with 11 bases separating them. The CDR3 has 16 amino acids. Germline values: CDR1 ENHRY, CDR2 SYGVKD. The CDR3 nucleotides read TGTGCCATCAGTGAGGCCAGGGTCTTAGCCAAAAACATTCAGTACTTC. This encodes CAISEARVLAKNIQYF.

V is TRBV6-5 and J is TRBJ2-3; D uncertain. Germline V gene data show CDR1 as MNHEY and CDR2 as SVGAGI. The CDR3 length is 15 residues. Trimming stripped 0 bases from V and 2 bases from J, with 9 bases between. In nucleotides, the CDR3 is TGTGCCAGCAGTTACTCATCCTATGTCACAGATACGCAGTATTTT. It codes for CASSYSSYVTDTQYF.

This chain uses TRBV5-6 with TRBJ1-3; D may be TRBD1 (5 bases). The CDR3 covers 15 residues. Germline CDR1 is SGHDT and CDR2 is YYEEEE. V lost 2 bases and J lost 2, with 11 bases in between. The CDR3 sequence: CASSLVYRPGNTIYF. Here the CDR3 DNA reads TGTGCCAGCAGCTTAGTCTACAGGCCTGGAAACACCATATATTTT. The full variable domain, in which reference TRBV5-6 and TRBJ1-3 provide the parts outside the CDR3, is DAGVTQSPTHLIKTRGQQVTLRCSPKSGHDTVSWYQQALGQGPQFIFQYYEEEERQRGNFPDRFSGHQFPNYSSELNVNALLLGDSALYLCASSLVYRPGNTIYFGEGSWLTVV.

The chain employs TRBV23-1 and TRBJ2-2; D is ambiguous. TRBV23-1 counts as an open reading frame of uncertain function. This CDR3 has 16 amino acids. Trimming left V 1 base short and J 6 bases short, with 15 bases between. For the CDR3, the DNA is TGCGCCAGCAGTCAATTCTACCCCAGAGGCGCCGGGGAGCTGTTTTTT. Translating gives CASSQFYPRGAGELFF.